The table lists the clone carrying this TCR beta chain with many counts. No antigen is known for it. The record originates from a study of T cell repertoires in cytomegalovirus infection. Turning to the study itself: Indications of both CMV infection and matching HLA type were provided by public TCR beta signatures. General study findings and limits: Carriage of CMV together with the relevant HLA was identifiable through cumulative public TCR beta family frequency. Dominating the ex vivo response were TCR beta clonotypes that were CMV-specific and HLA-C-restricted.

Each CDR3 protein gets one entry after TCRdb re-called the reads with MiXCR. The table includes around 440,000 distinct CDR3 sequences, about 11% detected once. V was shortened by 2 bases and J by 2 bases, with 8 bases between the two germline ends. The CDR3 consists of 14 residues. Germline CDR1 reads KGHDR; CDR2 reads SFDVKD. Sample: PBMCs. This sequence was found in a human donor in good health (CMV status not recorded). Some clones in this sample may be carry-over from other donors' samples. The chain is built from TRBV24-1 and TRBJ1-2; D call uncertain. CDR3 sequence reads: CATSDSGRNYGYTF. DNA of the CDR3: TGTGCCACCAGTGATTCAGGCAGGAACTATGGCTACACCTTC.